This is a list of T cell receptor beta chains from one sample in a study of control samples from healthy donors and cancer patients. Libraries were prepared by immunoSEQ multiplex PCR; TCRdb keeps only in-frame clonotypes and omits some of them. The sample consists of some 130,000 clones, approximately 90% of them appearing once. Material for sequencing was blood. The source is a woman in her forties or fifties in good health. Each CDR3 is given with its conserved first and last residue. The D gene is left open where the match is weak. Size tells how often a clone was seen (once, few, many) or the class of an expanded clone, and some rows leave it out.

v_call: TRBV6-2/TRBV6-3; d_call: TRBD1; j_call: TRBJ1-1; clone_size: .; cdr3_aa: CASSYLDRDTEAFF; cdr3_nt: TGTGCCAGCAGTTACTTGGACAGGGACACTGAAGCTTTCTTT
v_call: TRBV6-2/TRBV6-3; d_call: .; j_call: TRBJ2-1; clone_size: .; cdr3_aa: CASSRTDTVSYNEQFF; cdr3_nt: TGTGCCAGCAGTAGGACCGATACTGTGTCCTACAATGAGCAGTTCTTC
v_call: TRBV6-5; d_call: .; j_call: TRBJ1-5; clone_size: .; cdr3_aa: CASSYDSNTQPQHF; cdr3_nt: TGTGCCAGCAGTTACGACAGTAATACTCAGCCCCAGCATTTT
v_call: TRBV10-3; d_call: .; j_call: TRBJ1-2; clone_size: .; cdr3_aa: CATSGGVDYGYTF; cdr3_nt: TGTGCCACCTCCGGCGGGGTAGACTATGGCTACACCTTC
v_call: TRBV29-1; d_call: .; j_call: TRBJ1-1; clone_size: .; cdr3_aa: CSAGARNTEAFF; cdr3_nt: TGCAGCGCAGGGGCACGGAACACTGAAGCTTTCTTT
v_call: TRBV6-5; d_call: .; j_call: TRBJ2-7; clone_size: .; cdr3_aa: CASSYSTGPPYEQYF; cdr3_nt: TGTGCCAGCAGTTACTCTACAGGGCCGCCCTACGAGCAGTACTTC
v_call: TRBV5-8; d_call: .; j_call: TRBJ2-7; clone_size: .; cdr3_aa: CASSSEGIRSYEQYF; cdr3_nt: TGTGCCAGCAGCTCCGAGGGGATTAGGTCCTACGAGCAGTACTTC
v_call: TRBV30; d_call: .; j_call: TRBJ1-1; clone_size: .; cdr3_aa: CAWSVGLLGTEAFF; cdr3_nt: TGTGCCTGGAGTGTGGGGCTGCTGGGGACTGAAGCTTTCTTT
v_call: TRBV9; d_call: .; j_call: TRBJ2-5; clone_size: once; cdr3_aa: CASSVGVPSTQYF; cdr3_nt: TGTGCCAGCAGCGTAGGAGTCCCCTCGACCCAGTACTTC
v_call: TRBV4-2; d_call: .; j_call: TRBJ2-2; clone_size: once; cdr3_aa: CASSQVSPAGELFF; cdr3_nt: TGTGCCAGCAGCCAAGTGAGCCCGGCCGGGGAGCTGTTTTTT
v_call: TRBV19; d_call: TRBD1; j_call: TRBJ1-3; clone_size: .; cdr3_aa: CASSQRDRGTGNTIYF; cdr3_nt: TGTGCCAGTAGTCAACGGGACAGGGGAACTGGAAACACCATATATTTT
v_call: TRBV25-1; d_call: .; j_call: TRBJ2-3; clone_size: few; cdr3_aa: CASSGESRTKGPRDTQYF; cdr3_nt: TGTGCCAGCAGCGGAGAATCGCGGACAAAGGGCCCGAGAGATACGCAGTATTTT
v_call: TRBV16; d_call: .; j_call: TRBJ1-2; clone_size: .; cdr3_aa: CASSQSGGVTAYGYTF; cdr3_nt: TGTGCCAGCAGCCAATCGGGTGGGGTGACAGCCTATGGCTACACCTTC
v_call: TRBV5-1; d_call: TRBD1; j_call: TRBJ1-2; clone_size: .; cdr3_aa: CASSLAGTGFGYTF; cdr3_nt: TGCGCCAGCAGCTTGGCAGGGACAGGGTTTGGCTACACCTTC
v_call: TRBV12-3/TRBV12-4; d_call: .; j_call: TRBJ2-7; clone_size: .; cdr3_aa: CASSLWGDEQYF; cdr3_nt: TGTGCCAGCAGTTTGTGGGGAGACGAGCAGTACTTC
v_call: TRBV15; d_call: .; j_call: TRBJ1-2; clone_size: .; cdr3_aa: CATSRDYLGGDYGYTF; cdr3_nt: TGTGCCACCAGCAGAGATTATCTCGGGGGCGACTATGGCTACACCTTC
v_call: TRBV13; d_call: .; j_call: TRBJ2-2; clone_size: once; cdr3_aa: CASSPQGEGWHTGELFF; cdr3_nt: TGTGCCAGCAGCCCCCAAGGTGAGGGCTGGCACACCGGGGAGCTGTTTTTT
v_call: TRBV9; d_call: .; j_call: TRBJ2-3; clone_size: .; cdr3_aa: CASSASGGLKPDTQYF; cdr3_nt: TGTGCCAGCAGCGCCTCTGGGGGACTGAAGCCAGATACGCAGTATTTT
v_call: TRBV5-4; d_call: .; j_call: TRBJ2-3; clone_size: once; cdr3_aa: CASSLEWADTQYF; cdr3_nt: TGTGCCAGCAGCTTGGAGTGGGCAGATACGCAGTATTTT
v_call: TRBV5-1; d_call: .; j_call: TRBJ2-3; clone_size: .; cdr3_aa: CASSPPAGAVTDTQYF; cdr3_nt: TGCGCCAGCAGCCCGCCCGCGGGGGCCGTCACAGATACGCAGTATTTT
v_call: TRBV4-1; d_call: .; j_call: TRBJ1-2; clone_size: .; cdr3_aa: CASSPQTEAYGYTF; cdr3_nt: TGCGCCAGCAGCCCCCAGACAGAGGCGTATGGCTACACCTTC
v_call: TRBV12-3/TRBV12-4; d_call: .; j_call: TRBJ2-2; clone_size: once; cdr3_aa: CASSWGESGELFF; cdr3_nt: TGTGCCAGCAGTTGGGGCGAATCCGGGGAGCTGTTTTTT
v_call: TRBV7-9; d_call: .; j_call: TRBJ1-6; clone_size: .; cdr3_aa: CASSLSLGNNSPLHF; cdr3_nt: TGTGCCAGCAGCTTATCCCTGGGGAATAATTCACCCCTCCACTTT
v_call: TRBV5-1; d_call: .; j_call: TRBJ1-6; clone_size: .; cdr3_aa: CASSSQGIANSPLHF; cdr3_nt: TGCGCCAGCAGCTCCCAGGGGATAGCGAATTCACCCCTCCACTTT
v_call: TRBV3-1/TRBV3-2; d_call: .; j_call: TRBJ1-1; clone_size: .; cdr3_aa: CASSRVGSEAFF; cdr3_nt: TGTGCCAGCAGCCGGGTGGGCTCTGAAGCTTTCTTT
v_call: TRBV6-1; d_call: .; j_call: TRBJ2-7; clone_size: once; cdr3_aa: CASSDYEQYF; cdr3_nt: TGTGCCAGCAGTGACTACGAGCAGTACTTC
v_call: TRBV4-1; d_call: .; j_call: TRBJ2-7; clone_size: .; cdr3_aa: CASSQDPWREQYF; cdr3_nt: TGCGCCAGCAGCCAAGATCCTTGGCGAGAGCAGTACTTC
v_call: TRBV2; d_call: TRBD1; j_call: TRBJ1-6; clone_size: once; cdr3_aa: CASSYIAPGGSPLHF; cdr3_nt: TGTGCCAGCAGTTACATTGCACCAGGGGGCTCACCCCTCCACTTT
v_call: TRBV6-2/TRBV6-3; d_call: .; j_call: TRBJ2-1; clone_size: few; cdr3_aa: CASSYPDDSAEQFF; cdr3_nt: TGTGCCAGCAGTTACCCCGACGACTCCGCTGAGCAGTTCTTC
v_call: TRBV12-5; d_call: .; j_call: TRBJ2-1; clone_size: .; cdr3_aa: CASGSYNEQFF; cdr3_nt: TGTGCTAGTGGGAGTTACAATGAGCAGTTCTTC
v_call: TRBV19; d_call: TRBD1; j_call: TRBJ1-1; clone_size: .; cdr3_aa: CASRGQGTTEAFF; cdr3_nt: TGTGCCTCTAGGGGACAGGGGACCACTGAAGCTTTCTTT
v_call: TRBV5-1; d_call: .; j_call: TRBJ1-3; clone_size: .; cdr3_aa: CASSLTQASGNTIYF; cdr3_nt: TGCGCCAGCAGCTTGACGCAAGCCTCTGGAAACACCATATATTTT
v_call: TRBV5-5; d_call: TRBD1; j_call: TRBJ1-4; clone_size: .; cdr3_aa: CASSGGTGKLFF; cdr3_nt: TGTGCCAGCAGCGGAGGGACAGGTAAACTGTTTTTT
v_call: TRBV9; d_call: TRBD2; j_call: TRBJ2-5; clone_size: .; cdr3_aa: CASTRLAGQGETQYF; cdr3_nt: TGTGCCAGCACCCGACTAGCGGGGCAAGGGGAGACCCAGTACTTC
v_call: TRBV6-1; d_call: .; j_call: TRBJ1-5; clone_size: .; cdr3_aa: CASSEMGLNQPQHF; cdr3_nt: TGTGCCAGCAGTGAGATGGGCCTAAATCAGCCCCAGCATTTT
v_call: TRBV5-4; d_call: .; j_call: TRBJ2-4; clone_size: .; cdr3_aa: CASSFPPRGPGENIQYF; cdr3_nt: TGTGCCAGCAGCTTCCCTCCCAGGGGACCAGGGGAGAACATTCAGTACTTC
v_call: TRBV5-1; d_call: .; j_call: TRBJ2-3; clone_size: .; cdr3_aa: CASSSFPADTQYF; cdr3_nt: TGCGCCAGCAGCTCTTTCCCCGCAGATACGCAGTATTTT